The present TCR beta chain was sequenced within a study of T cells in Graves' hyperthyroidism and ophthalmopathy. Germline V lookup: CDR1 MDHEN, CDR2 SYDVKM. CDR3 length: 13 residues. Trimming took off 7 bases at V and 0 bases at J, with 7 bases between the two ends. Many counts were recorded for this clonotype. Amplification of TCR beta CDR3 regions used RNA as the template. Using the HTBI primer set, a first-round RT-PCR was run on the TCR CDR3. TCRdb ran MiXCR on the multiplex PCR reads and lists one entry per CDR3 protein. The data hold 640,000 or so distinct CDR3 sequences, with roughly 14% observed a single time.

Sequencing was performed on blood. The chain is built from TRBV28 and TRBJ1-3, with no clear D. The receptor comes from a woman aged 40-49 years with Graves' ophthalmopathy. CDR3 sequence reads: CASTEVSGNTIYF. For the CDR3, the DNA is TGTGCCAGCACGGAAGTCTCTGGAAACACCATATATTTT.